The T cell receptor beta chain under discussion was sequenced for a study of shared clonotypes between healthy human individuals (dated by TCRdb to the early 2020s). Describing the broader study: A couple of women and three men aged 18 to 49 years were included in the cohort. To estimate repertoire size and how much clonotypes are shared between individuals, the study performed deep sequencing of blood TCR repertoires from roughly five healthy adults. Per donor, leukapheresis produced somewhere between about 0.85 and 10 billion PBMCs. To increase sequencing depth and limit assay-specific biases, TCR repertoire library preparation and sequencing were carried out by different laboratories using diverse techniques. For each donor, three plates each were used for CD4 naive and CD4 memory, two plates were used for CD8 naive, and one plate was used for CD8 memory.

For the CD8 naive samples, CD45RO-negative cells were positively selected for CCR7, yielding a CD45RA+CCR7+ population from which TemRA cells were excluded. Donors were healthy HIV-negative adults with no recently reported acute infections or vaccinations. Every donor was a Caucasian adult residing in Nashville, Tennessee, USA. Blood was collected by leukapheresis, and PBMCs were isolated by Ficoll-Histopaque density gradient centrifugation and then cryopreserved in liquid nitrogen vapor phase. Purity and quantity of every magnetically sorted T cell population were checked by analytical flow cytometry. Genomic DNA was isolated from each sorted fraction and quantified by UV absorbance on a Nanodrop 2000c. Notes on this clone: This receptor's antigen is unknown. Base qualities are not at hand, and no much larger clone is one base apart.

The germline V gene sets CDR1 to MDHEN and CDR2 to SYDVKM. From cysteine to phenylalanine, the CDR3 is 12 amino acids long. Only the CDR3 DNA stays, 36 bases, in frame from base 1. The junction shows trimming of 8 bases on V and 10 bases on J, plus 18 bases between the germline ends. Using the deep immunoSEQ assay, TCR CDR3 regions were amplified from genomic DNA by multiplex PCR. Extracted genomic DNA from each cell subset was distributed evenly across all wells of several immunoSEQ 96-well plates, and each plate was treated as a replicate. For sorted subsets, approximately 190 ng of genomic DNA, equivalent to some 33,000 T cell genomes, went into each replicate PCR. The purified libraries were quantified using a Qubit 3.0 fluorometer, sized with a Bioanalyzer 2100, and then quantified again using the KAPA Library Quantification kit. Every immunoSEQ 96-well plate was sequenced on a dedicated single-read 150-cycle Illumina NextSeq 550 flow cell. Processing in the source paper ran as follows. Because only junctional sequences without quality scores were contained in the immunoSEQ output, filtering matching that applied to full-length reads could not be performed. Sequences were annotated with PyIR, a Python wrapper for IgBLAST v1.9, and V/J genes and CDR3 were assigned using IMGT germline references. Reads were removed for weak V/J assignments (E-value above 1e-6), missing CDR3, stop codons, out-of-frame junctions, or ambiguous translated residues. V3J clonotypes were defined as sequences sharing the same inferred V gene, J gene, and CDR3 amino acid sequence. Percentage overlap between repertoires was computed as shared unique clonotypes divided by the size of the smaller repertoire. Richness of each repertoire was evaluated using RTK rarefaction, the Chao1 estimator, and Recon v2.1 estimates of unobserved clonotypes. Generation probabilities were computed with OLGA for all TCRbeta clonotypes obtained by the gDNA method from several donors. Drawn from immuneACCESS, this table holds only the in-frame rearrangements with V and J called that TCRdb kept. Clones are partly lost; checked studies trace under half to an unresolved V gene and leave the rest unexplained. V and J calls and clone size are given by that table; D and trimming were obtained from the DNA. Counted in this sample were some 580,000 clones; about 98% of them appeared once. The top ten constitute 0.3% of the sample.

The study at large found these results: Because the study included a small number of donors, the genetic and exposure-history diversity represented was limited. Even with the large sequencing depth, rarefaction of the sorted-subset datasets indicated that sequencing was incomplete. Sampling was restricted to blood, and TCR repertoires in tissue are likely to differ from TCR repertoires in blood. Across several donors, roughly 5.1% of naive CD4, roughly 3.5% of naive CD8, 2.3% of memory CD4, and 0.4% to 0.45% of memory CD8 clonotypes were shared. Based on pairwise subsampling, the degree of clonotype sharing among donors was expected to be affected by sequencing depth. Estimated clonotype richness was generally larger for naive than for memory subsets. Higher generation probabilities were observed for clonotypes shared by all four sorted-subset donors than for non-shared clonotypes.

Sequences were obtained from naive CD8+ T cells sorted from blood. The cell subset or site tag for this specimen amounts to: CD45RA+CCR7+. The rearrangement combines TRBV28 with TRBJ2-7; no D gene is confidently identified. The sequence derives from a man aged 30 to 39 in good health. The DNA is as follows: TGTGCCAGCGGCGTAGAAGCTACCAGCCAGTACTTC. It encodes CASGVEATSQYF.